The 20 T cell receptor beta chains reported below all come from one sample, sequenced in a study of OX40 agonist ivuxolimab in advanced cancers. Produced via immunoSEQ multiplex PCR; TCRdb's table is partial and in-frame only. The data contain roughly 97,000 clones, roughly nine tenths of them seen just once; the ten biggest clones take up roughly 5.5%. The sample consisted of CD4+ or CD8+ T cells sorted from blood, taken in a trial of the OX40 agonist ivuxolimab. The origin of the receptors is an adult with an advanced solid tumor such as melanoma, head and neck, liver or kidney cancer.

This sequence joins TRBV6-5 and TRBJ1-2, with D hard to call. Trimming pared 6 bases from V and 1 base from J, leaving 3 bases between. Germline CDR1 and CDR2: MNHEY and SVGAGI. The CDR3 runs 11 residues. CDR3 in amino acids: CASRFNYGYTF. The CDR3 DNA reads as TGTGCCAGCAGGTTTAACTATGGCTACACCTTC.

This chain connects TRBV18 to TRBJ1-4; 7 bases agree with TRBD1. CDR3 size: 15 residues. Germline V gives CDR1 KGHSH, CDR2 LQKENI. Trimming cost V 4 bases and J 7 bases; bases outside gene matches: 9. The CDR3 DNA reads as TGTGCCAGCTCACTGCGACAGGGCGAGGCTGAAAAACTGTTTTTT. As protein: CASSLRQGEAEKLFF.

The rearrangement uses TRBV5-1 and TRBJ2-3; D is tentatively TRBD1 or TRBD2 (5 bases each). CDR3 length: 15 amino acids. CDR1 and CDR2 (germline): SGHRS, YFSETQ. Trimming pared 0 bases from V and 4 bases from J, leaving 12 bases between. The CDR3: CASSLGIRGADTQYF. CDR3 bases: TGCGCCAGCAGCTTGGGGATCCGGGGCGCAGATACGCAGTATTTT.

DNA of the CDR3: TGTGCCAGCAGAGGACTAGCGGACTCCTACAATGAGCAGTTCTTC. Translated, it gives CASRGLADSYNEQFF. This chain connects TRBV7-6 to TRBJ2-1, with 10 bases fitting TRBD2. The J segment lost 0 bases and the V segment lost 6 bases, leaving 2 bases of the junction unmatched. Germline loops: CDR1 SGHVS, CDR2 FNYEAQ. CDR3 length: 15 amino acids.

The chain recombines TRBV7-3 with TRBJ2-1, with D unresolved. V shed 5 bases and J shed 5 bases, with 10 bases lying between them. Germline CDR1 SGHTA, CDR2 FQGTGA. The CDR3 is made up of 13 amino acids. The CDR3 sequence: CASSPGTDNEQFF. The CDR3 region has the DNA TGTGCCAGCAGCCCCGGAACTGACAATGAGCAGTTCTTC.

This rearrangement joins TRBV7-2 to TRBJ1-2; weak D call: TRBD1 (5 bases). CDR3 length: 14 amino acids. The V end was cut by 1 base, the J end by 3 bases, with 9 bases between. The germline CDR1 and CDR2 sequences are SGHTA and FQGNSA. The CDR3 region has the DNA TGTGCCAGCAGCTTAGTGGCGGGGGACTATGGCTACACCTTC. Translation gives CASSLVAGDYGYTF.

This clone was counted a few times. This chain joins TRBV5-4 and TRBJ1-6; unclear D gene. The CDR3 covers 13 residues. Trimming stripped 3 bases from V and 14 bases from J, with 15 bases between. From germline, CDR1 is SGHNT and CDR2 YYREEE (reference sequence). This chain's CDR3 is CASSSTLGETLHF. The CDR3 DNA follows: TGTGCCAGCAGCTCGACATTGGGTGAAACCCTCCACTTT.

In its sample, this clone was seen once. V is TRBV5-1 and J is TRBJ2-1, with 9 bases aligning to TRBD1. The CDR3 covers 15 residues. Germline-derived CDR1 and CDR2 are SGHRS and YFSETQ. The V and J ends lost 5 bases and 7 bases, in that order; junction bases with no gene match: 10. The CDR3, as DNA: TGCGCCAGCAGAACCGGGACAGGGAATTTGAATGAGCAGTTCTTC. It specifies CASRTGTGNLNEQFF.

This sequence joins TRBV5-6 and TRBJ2-7; 7 bases line up with TRBD1. V lost 0 bases, J lost 0 bases, and 3 bases stayed unmatched. This CDR3 is built from 15 residues. Germline CDR1 SGHDT, CDR2 YYEEEE. The CDR3 loop reads CASSLGTGSSYEQYF. Written as DNA, the CDR3 is TGTGCCAGCAGCTTGGGGACAGGAAGCTCCTACGAGCAGTACTTC.

The rearrangement links TRBV5-4 to TRBJ2-1; the D call may be TRBD1 or TRBD2 (5 bases each). The CDR3 loop spans 13 amino acids. V was shortened by 4 bases and J by 5 bases, with 10 bases between the two germline ends. Looked up from germline, CDR1 is SGHNT and CDR2 is YYREEE (reference sequence). The CDR3, as DNA: TGTGCCAGCAGCGAGGGACGGGACAATGAGCAGTTCTTC. It encodes CASSEGRDNEQFF.

This clone was observed a handful of times. The gene calls are TRBV6-1 and TRBJ1-5; TRBD1 matches at 8 bases. The CDR3 totals 15 residues. J was trimmed by 4 bases and V by 10 bases; bases with no gene match: 12. In germline, CDR1 is MNHNS, CDR2 SASEGT. CDR3 in amino acids: CAIDIWTGSNQPQHF. CDR3 DNA sequence: TGTGCCATCGATATCTGGACAGGGAGTAATCAGCCCCAGCATTTT.

J is TRBJ1-1 and V is TRBV2; D is uncertain. The length of the CDR3 is 12 residues. Per germline, CDR1 SNHLY and CDR2 FYNNEI. V was trimmed by 3 bases and J by 4 bases, leaving 6 bases between them. The CDR3 DNA sequence: TGTGCCAGCAGTGATCAGACCACTGAAGCTTTCTTT. Its translation: CASSDQTTEAFF.

This clone was recorded once. This rearrangement joins TRBV5-1 to TRBJ2-3; possibly TRBD1 or TRBD2 for D (6 bases each). There are 16 residues in the CDR3. CDR1 is SGHRS and CDR2 is YFSETQ in the germline V gene. Trimming cost V 0 bases and J 2 bases, with 13 bases left between them. Here the CDR3 reads CASSLGGADPTDTQYF. In DNA form, the CDR3 reads TGCGCCAGCAGCTTGGGGGGGGCGGACCCCACAGATACGCAGTATTTT.

CDR3 nucleotides: TGTGCCAGCAGATATCGGGGCGAGCAGTACTTC. This codes for CASRYRGEQYF. V and J are TRBV6-6 and TRBJ2-7, with D possibly being TRBD2 (5 bases). Trimming left V 6 bases short and J 6 bases short, with 9 bases between. The CDR3 is 11 amino acids. CDR1 and CDR2 from the germline V gene are MNHNY and SVGAGI (reference sequence).

V is TRBV27 and J is TRBJ2-7, with TRBD2 as a possible D gene (6 bases). The CDR3 contains 14 residues. The ends were cut back, 2 bases at V and 0 bases at J, with 8 bases in the middle. Looked up from germline, CDR1 is MNHEY and CDR2 is SMNVEV (reference sequence). CDR3 loop: CASSLGGSSYEQYF. DNA for the CDR3: TGTGCCAGCAGTTTAGGAGGGAGCTCCTACGAGCAGTACTTC.

The V gene is TRBV6-5, the J gene TRBJ1-3; TRBD1 is a possible D gene (5 bases). The ends were cut back, 6 bases at V and 2 bases at J, with 11 bases in the middle. In germline, CDR1 is MNHEY, CDR2 SVGAGI. The length of the CDR3 is 14 residues. DNA for the CDR3: TGTGCCAGCAGCCGGACATATCCTGGAAACACCATATATTTT. The encoded protein is CASSRTYPGNTIYF.

The chain links TRBV6-1 to TRBJ1-5; TRBD1 is a possible D gene (5 bases). CDR1 and CDR2 (germline): MNHNS, SASEGT. V was clipped by 5 bases and J by 2 bases, with 13 bases between them. The CDR3 consists of 15 residues. Written as DNA, the CDR3 is TGTGCCAGCAGTACAGGCTATTTGGGCAATCAGCCCCAGCATTTT. Translated, it gives CASSTGYLGNQPQHF.

The V gene is TRBV4-3, the J gene TRBJ1-2, with a possible D match to TRBD1 (5 bases). Trimming took 0 bases from V and 1 from J, leaving 15 bases between them. The CDR3 contains 17 residues. Germline CDR1 and CDR2: LGHNA and YSLEER. CDR3 nucleotides: TGCGCCAGCAGCCAAGATGTGACAGCCTCGATTAACTATGGCTACACCTTC. Residues: CASSQDVTASINYGYTF.

The chain recombines TRBV11-2 with TRBJ2-7; tentatively, D is TRBD1 or TRBD2 (5 bases each). Germline V gives CDR1 SGHAT, CDR2 FQNNGV. The V and J ends lost 0 bases and 3 bases respectively, with 15 bases between them. CDR3 length: 16 amino acids. CDR3 region: CASSLDHAGSGYEQYF. DNA of the CDR3: TGTGCCAGCAGCTTAGATCACGCAGGGAGCGGCTACGAGCAGTACTTC.

This clone was counted a single time. The chain combines TRBV7-9 with TRBJ1-5, with D possibly matching TRBD1 (5 bases). From germline, CDR1 is SEHNR and CDR2 FQNEAQ (reference sequence). This CDR3 comprises 13 residues. V was cut by 1 base and J by 6 bases, with 7 bases left in between. Here the CDR3 DNA reads TGTGCCAGCAGCTTAGAGGGACGTCAGCCCCAGCATTTT. Encoded protein: CASSLEGRQPQHF.